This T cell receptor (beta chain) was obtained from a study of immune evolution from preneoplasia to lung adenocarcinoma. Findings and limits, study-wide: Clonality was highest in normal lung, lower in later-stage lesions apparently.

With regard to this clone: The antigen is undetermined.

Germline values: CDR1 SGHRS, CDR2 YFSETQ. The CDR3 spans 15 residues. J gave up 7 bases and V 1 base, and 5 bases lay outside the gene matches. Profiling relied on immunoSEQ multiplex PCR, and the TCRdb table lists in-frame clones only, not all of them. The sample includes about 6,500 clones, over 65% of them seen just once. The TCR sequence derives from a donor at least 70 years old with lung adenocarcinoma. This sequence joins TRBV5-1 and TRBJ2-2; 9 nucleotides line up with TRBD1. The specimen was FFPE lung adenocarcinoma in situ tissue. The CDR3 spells CASSLKQGAIGELFF. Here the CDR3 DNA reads TGCGCCAGCAGCTTGAAACAGGGGGCGATCGGGGAGCTGTTTTTT.